Listed below are T cell receptor beta chains from one sample, sequenced in a study of Graves' ophthalmopathy and Graves' hyperthyroidism. TCRdb re-called the multiplex PCR reads through MiXCR, storing one row per CDR3 protein. The sample lists around 1.1 million distinct CDR3 sequences, about 35% occurring once. What was sequenced was peripheral blood or thyroid tissue (not recorded which). These receptors all come from an adult man with Graves' hyperthyroidism. Both conserved end residues are part of each CDR3. A D gene is named only where the DNA matches it firmly. Clone size is shown for a subset of rows, as once, few, many or a class of expanded clone.

many	TRBV29-1	TRBD1	TRBJ1-2	TGCAGCGTTGATTGGGACAGGAGCTATGGCTACACCTTC	CSVDWDRSYGYTF
many	TRBV7-9	NA	TRBJ1-2	TGTGCCAGCAGTCCTAGGGGGACGGATGGCTACACCTTC	CASSPRGTDGYTF
NA	TRBV19	TRBD1	TRBJ1-1	TGTGCCAGTAGTATACAACAGGGGACCCGTCTGGCTGAAGCTTTCTTT	CASSIQQGTRLAEAFF
many	TRBV9	NA	TRBJ1-2	TGTGCCAGCAGCGGACAGTATCTTACCTATGGCTACACCTTC	CASSGQYLTYGYTF
NA	TRBV30	TRBD1	TRBJ1-1	TGTGCCTGGAGTCGACAGGGACTTAACACTGAAGCTTTCTTT	CAWSRQGLNTEAFF
NA	TRBV14	TRBD1	TRBJ1-4	TGTGCCAGCAGCCACTTCGACAGGGGACCAATTTTT	CASSHFDRGPIF
once	TRBV7-3	TRBD1	TRBJ1-3	TGTGCCAGCAGCCCCAGGGGGCCGGCAAACACCATATATTTT	CASSPRGPANTIYF
many	TRBV6-5	NA	TRBJ2-5	TGTGCCAGCAGCACCGGTACAGGGAGCGAGACCCAGTACTTC	CASSTGTGSETQYF
many	TRBV6-5	TRBD1	TRBJ1-6	TGTGCCAGCAGACGATCCGTCGACAGGGTCGGTTCACCCCTCCACTTT	CASRRSVDRVGSPLHF
many	TRBV29-1	TRBD1	TRBJ1-4	TGCAGCGTTTGGAACAGGGGTGTTGAAAAACTGTTTTTT	CSVWNRGVEKLFF
few	TRBV5-6	TRBD1	TRBJ2-7	TGTGCCAGCCATCGGCGGGACAGGGGTTGGGAGCAGTACTTC	CASHRRDRGWEQYF
NA	TRBV7-2	NA	TRBJ1-6	TGTGCCAGCAGCCAAGATCCGGCGAGCTCCTATAATTCACCCCTCCACTTT	CASSQDPASSYNSPLHF
many	TRBV5-1	NA	TRBJ1-4	TGCGCCAGCAGCTTCCTGGGGATAGGCGAAAAACTGTTTTTT	CASSFLGIGEKLFF
NA	TRBV29-1	NA	TRBJ2-7	TGCAGCGCCCGCGGGCAGGAGGACAGCCCCTACGAGCAGTACTTC	CSARGQEDSPYEQYF
many	TRBV24-1	NA	TRBJ2-2	TGTGCCACCAGTGATCCTGACAGTGGCACCGGGGAGCTGTTTTTT	CATSDPDSGTGELFF
many	TRBV7-8	NA	TRBJ1-5	TGTGCCAGCAGCCAAACGTCAGGGATATCGCCCCAGCATTTT	CASSQTSGISPQHF
many	TRBV5-1	TRBD1	TRBJ1-2	TGCGCCAGCAGCTTGCGAGACAGGGGAGGGTATGGCTACACCTTC	CASSLRDRGGYGYTF
NA	TRBV7-2	NA	TRBJ1-2	TGTGCCAGCAGCCACGATCGACAGCGATATGGCTACACCTTC	CASSHDRQRYGYTF
few	TRBV12-3/TRBV12-4	NA	TRBJ2-2	TGTGCCAGCACTACCACGTTTGGGGGTCATAACACCGGGGAGCTGTTTTTT	CASTTTFGGHNTGELFF